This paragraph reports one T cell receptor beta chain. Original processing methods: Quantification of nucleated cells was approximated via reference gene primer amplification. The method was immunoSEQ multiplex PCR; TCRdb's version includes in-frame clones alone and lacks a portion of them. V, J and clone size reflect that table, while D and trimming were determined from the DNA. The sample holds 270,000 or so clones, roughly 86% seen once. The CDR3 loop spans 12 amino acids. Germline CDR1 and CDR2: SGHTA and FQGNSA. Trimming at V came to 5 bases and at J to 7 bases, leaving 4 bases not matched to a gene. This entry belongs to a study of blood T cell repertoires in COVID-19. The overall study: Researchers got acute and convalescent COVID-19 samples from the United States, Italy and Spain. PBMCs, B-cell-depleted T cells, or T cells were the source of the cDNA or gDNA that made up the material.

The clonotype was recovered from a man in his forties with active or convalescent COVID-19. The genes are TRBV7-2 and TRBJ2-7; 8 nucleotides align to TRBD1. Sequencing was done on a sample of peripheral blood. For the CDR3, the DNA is TGTGCCAGCAGCCGGACAGGGCGGGAGCAGTACTTC. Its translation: CASSRTGREQYF.